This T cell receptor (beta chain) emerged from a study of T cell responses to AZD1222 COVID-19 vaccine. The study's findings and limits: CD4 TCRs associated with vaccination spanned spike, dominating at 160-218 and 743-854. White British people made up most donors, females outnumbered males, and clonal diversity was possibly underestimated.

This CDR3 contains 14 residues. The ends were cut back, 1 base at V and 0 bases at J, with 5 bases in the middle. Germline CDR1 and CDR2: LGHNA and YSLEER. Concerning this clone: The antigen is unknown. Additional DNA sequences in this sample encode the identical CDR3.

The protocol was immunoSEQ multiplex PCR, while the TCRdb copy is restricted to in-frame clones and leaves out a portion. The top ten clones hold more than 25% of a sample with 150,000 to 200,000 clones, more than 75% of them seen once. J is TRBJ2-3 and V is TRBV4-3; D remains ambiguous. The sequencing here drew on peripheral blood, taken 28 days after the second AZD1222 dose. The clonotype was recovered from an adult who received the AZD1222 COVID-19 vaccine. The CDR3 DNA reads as TGCGCCAGCAGCCAAGCACAGAGCACAGATACGCAGTATTTT. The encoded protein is CASSQAQSTDTQYF.